A single sample gave rise to the 32 T cell receptor beta chains below, sequenced in a study of blood T cell repertoires in COVID-19. The data were produced by immunoSEQ multiplex PCR, yet TCRdb's version contains in-frame clones alone and is incomplete. In the table there are 150,000 to 200,000 clones, 83% of which are singletons. Sequenced material: peripheral blood. The receptor set was obtained from a woman aged 80 or over with acute or convalescent COVID-19.

Of note for this clone: Other DNA sequences in the same sample also yield this CDR3. The V and J genes are TRBV9 and TRBJ2-6, with D hard to call. The CDR3 is 16 residues long. The V gene's germline CDR1 is SGDLS and CDR2 YYNGEE. With 0 bases removed from V and 0 bases from J, the gap between germline ends came to 7 bases. CDR3 residues: CASSVAGGSGANVLTF. The DNA for the CDR3 is TGTGCCAGCAGCGTAGCTGGCGGCTCTGGGGCCAACGTCCTGACTTTC.

This clone came up once. The chain combines TRBV5-1 with TRBJ2-3; 7 bases agree with TRBD1. The CDR3 extends over 14 amino acids. Germline V gene data show CDR1 as SGHRS and CDR2 as YFSETQ. Unmatched junction bases numbered 3, after V lost 2 bases and J lost 3 bases. CDR3: CASSLYRGTDTQYF. CDR3 sequence (DNA): TGCGCCAGCAGCTTATACAGGGGAACAGATACGCAGTATTTT.

The rearrangement joins TRBV20-1 to TRBJ1-2, with TRBD1 matching over 8 bases. Germline V gene data show CDR1 as DFQATT and CDR2 as SNEGSKA (reference sequence). The CDR3 loop spans 10 amino acids. CDR3 nucleotide sequence: TGCAGCATACAGGGGGGAGGCTACACCTTC. Residues: CSIQGGGYTF.

The V gene is TRBV6-5, the J gene TRBJ2-1, with D possibly matching TRBD1 (6 bases). The CDR3 extends over 16 amino acids. Trimming took 2 bases from V and 9 from J, leaving 20 bases between them. CDR1 is MNHEY, CDR2 SVGAGI, per germline. The chain's CDR3 is CASSYGQLGGVSEQFF. Here the CDR3 DNA reads TGTGCCAGCAGTTACGGACAGTTGGGTGGGGTCAGTGAGCAGTTCTTC.

The J gene is TRBJ2-7, the V gene TRBV5-4; 9 positions match TRBD2. Germline V gene sequence: CDR1 SGHNT, CDR2 YYREEE (reference sequence). V lost 4 bases and J lost 6; bases outside the gene matches: 14. This CDR3 has 16 amino acids. CDR3 loop: CASSPRRSGGPTEQYF. Here the CDR3 DNA reads TGTGCCAGCAGCCCCCGGAGGAGCGGGGGGCCCACCGAGCAGTACTTC.

The gene calls are TRBV7-2 and TRBJ2-1; TRBD2 aligns across 10 bases. The CDR3 is 16 amino acids. The V and J ends lost 3 bases and 5 bases, in that order; junction bases with no gene match: 7. Germline loops: CDR1 SGHTA, CDR2 FQGNSA. The CDR3 sequence: CASSLSSGGPHNEQFF. The CDR3 DNA is TGTGCCAGCAGCTTGAGTAGCGGGGGGCCTCACAATGAGCAGTTCTTC.

The V and J genes are TRBV4-1 and TRBJ2-4; possible D gene TRBD2, 6 bases. CDR1 is MGHRA, CDR2 YSYEKL, per germline. CDR3 length equals 17 residues. With 0 bases removed from V and 0 bases from J, the gap between germline ends came to 12 bases. As DNA, the CDR3 is TGCGCCAGCAGCCAAGAGCCTAGCGCCCTAGCCAAAAACATTCAGTACTTC. It translates to CASSQEPSALAKNIQYF.

The chain couples TRBV6-6 to TRBJ2-7; a possible D gene is TRBD1 (6 bases). Germline V lookup: CDR1 MNHNY, CDR2 SVGAGI (reference sequence). The length of the CDR3 is 13 residues. The V and J ends lost 0 bases and 6 bases respectively, with 9 bases between them. The CDR3 nucleotides are TGTGCCAGCAGTTACTCCCGAGGGGGCGAGCAGTACTTC. Its translation is CASSYSRGGEQYF.

This chain joins TRBV5-1 and TRBJ1-6; D is possibly TRBD1 (5 bases). Trimming removed 8 bases from V and 13 bases from J, with 22 bases in between. This CDR3 is built from 14 residues. Germline V lookup: CDR1 SGHRS, CDR2 YFSETQ. CDR3 nucleotides: TGCGCCAGTTTGGGGCGCCAAAGGCCCCGTCCCCTCCACTTT. As protein: CASLGRQRPRPLHF. Complete variable domain (other parts from reference TRBV5-1 and TRBJ1-6): KAGVTQTPRYLIKTRGQQVTLSCSPISGHRSVSWYQQTPGQGLQFLFEYFSETQRNKGNFPGRFSGRQFSNSRSEMNVSTLELGDSALYLCASLGRQRPRPLHFGNGTRLTVT.

CDR3 bases: TGCGCCAGCAGCCTGAGGACAGGGCGGGACACTGAAGCTTTCTTT. Translation gives CASSLRTGRDTEAFF. The chain is built from TRBV5-1 and TRBJ1-1; 8 positions agree with TRBD1. Trimming removed 4 bases from V and 3 bases from J; junction bases left unmatched: 8. Germline V gene lookup returns CDR1 SGHRS and CDR2 YFSETQ. The CDR3 extends over 15 amino acids.

The chain recombines TRBV7-8 with TRBJ2-5; possible D gene TRBD1, 5 bases. CDR1 SGHVS and CDR2 FQNEAQ come from the germline V gene. The CDR3 contains 16 residues. V was trimmed by 5 bases and J by 2 bases, leaving 18 bases between them. This chain's CDR3 is CASSVVLGHQQETQYF. The CDR3 region has the DNA TGTGCCAGCAGCGTAGTCCTAGGACACCAACAAGAGACCCAGTACTTC. Filled out from reference TRBV7-8 and TRBJ2-5, the complete variable domain reads GAGVSQSPRYKVAKRGQDVALRCDPISGHVSLFWYQQALGQGPEFLTYFQNEAQLDKSGLPSDRFFAERPEGSVSTLKIQRTQQEDSAVYLCASSVVLGHQQETQYFGPGTRLLVL.

This chain joins TRBV7-9 and TRBJ2-3; the D is unclear. CDR3 length equals 13 residues. Germline CDR1 is SEHNR and CDR2 is FQNEAQ (reference sequence). V lost 2 bases to trimming and J lost 3 bases, with 6 bases between them. CDR3 bases: TGTGCCAGCAGCTTATTAGAGACAGATACGCAGTATTTT. Its protein is CASSLLETDTQYF.

The chain links TRBV7-2 to TRBJ2-7; tentative D call: TRBD1 (5 bases). V lost 6 bases and J 0 bases, leaving 15 bases between the germline ends. Per germline, CDR1 SGHTA and CDR2 FQGNSA. The CDR3 is made up of 15 amino acids. The CDR3 here is CASRSQGLGSYEQYF. The CDR3 bases are TGTGCCAGCAGATCCCAGGGTTTAGGCTCCTACGAGCAGTACTTC.

The rearrangement links TRBV29-1 to TRBJ2-5, with 12 bases that match TRBD1. The V gene end was trimmed by 7 bases and the J gene end by 2 bases; junction bases not matched to a gene: 5. Germline assignment: CDR1 SQVTM and CDR2 ANQGSEA. The CDR3 spans 14 residues. CDR3 sequence reads: CSAGDRGLQETQYF. The CDR3 DNA is TGCAGCGCCGGGGACAGGGGGCTACAAGAGACCCAGTACTTC.

V gene TRBV9 combines with J gene TRBJ2-3; 8 bases match TRBD1. There are 15 residues in the CDR3. The V segment lost 3 bases and the J segment 4 bases; nucleotides outside the gene matches: 7. Looked up from germline, CDR1 is SGDLS and CDR2 is YYNGEE. CDR3 protein: CASSAGQGGADTQYF. CDR3 coding DNA: TGTGCCAGCAGCGCCGGACAGGGAGGCGCAGATACGCAGTATTTT.

This chain connects TRBV5-1 to TRBJ1-1, with D maybe TRBD1 (5 bases). The CDR3 runs 14 residues. V lost 6 bases and J 3 bases, leaving 15 bases between the germline ends. Germline lookup yields CDR1 SGHRS and CDR2 YFSETQ. In DNA, the CDR3 is TGCGCCAGCAACTCTGGGGGGTTTTACACTGAAGCTTTCTTT. This translates into CASNSGGFYTEAFF.

The chain carries TRBV9 and TRBJ2-1; D is perhaps TRBD1 (6 bases). The CDR3 totals 15 residues. The V end lost 5 bases, the J end lost 10 bases, and 22 bases lay between the germline ends. Germline assignment: CDR1 SGDLS and CDR2 YYNGEE. This chain's CDR3 is CASSVARDTFWEQFF. For the CDR3, the DNA is TGTGCCAGCAGTGTGGCCCGGGACACCTTTTGGGAGCAGTTCTTC.

This clone was seen more than once but under ten times. This chain connects TRBV7-2 to TRBJ2-7; TRBD2 aligns across 7 bases. CDR1 SGHTA and CDR2 FQGNSA come from the germline V gene. The length of the CDR3 is 15 residues. The ends lost 2 bases at V and 3 bases at J; junction bases unmatched: 7. CDR3 coding DNA: TGTGCCAGCAGCTTACCCCTAGCGGAGAGCTACGAGCAGTACTTC. Translation: CASSLPLAESYEQYF. The complete variable domain, with remaining parts taken from reference TRBV7-2 and TRBJ2-7, reads GAGVSQSPSNKVTEKGKDVELRCDPISGHTALYWYRQSLGQGLEFLIYFQGNSAPDKSGLPSDRFSAERTGGSVSTLTIQRTQQEDSAVYLCASSLPLAESYEQYFGPGTRLTVT.

V usage is TRBV3-1 (or the pseudogene TRBV3-2) and J usage is TRBJ2-5, with a tentative D call TRBD1 (6 bases). CDR1 and CDR2 from the germline V gene are LGHDT and YNNKEL (reference sequence). The ends were cut back, 4 bases at V and 5 bases at J, with 14 bases in the middle. The CDR3 has 14 residues. In nucleotides, the CDR3 is TGTGCCAGCAGCCTTCGCAGGGGACGGGAGACCCAGTACTTC. Protein product: CASSLRRGRETQYF.

This clone occurred a few times. The V and J genes are TRBV29-1 and TRBJ2-3, with 10 bases lining up with TRBD2. The CDR3 totals 14 residues. In germline, CDR1 is SQVTM, CDR2 ANQGSEA. Trimming at V came to 2 bases and at J to 14 bases, leaving 13 bases not matched to a gene. CDR3 protein: CSVEQRLAGAAGYF. The DNA of the CDR3 is TGCAGCGTTGAACAGCGCCTAGCGGGGGCCGCGGGGTATTTT.

This chain uses TRBV7-8 with TRBJ2-7, with 13 nucleotides matching TRBD2. The CDR3 has 16 residues. Germline trimming cut 5 bases from V and 4 bases from J; bases unmatched to any gene: 8. CDR1 is SGHVS, CDR2 FQNEAQ, per germline. The CDR3 sequence is CASSQGTSGITYEQYF. DNA of the CDR3: TGTGCCAGCAGCCAAGGGACTAGCGGGATAACTTACGAGCAGTACTTC.

V usage is TRBV10-3 and J usage is TRBJ1-2; D remains unclear. V was clipped by 0 bases and J by 8 bases, with 7 bases between them. CDR1 is ENHRY and CDR2 is SYGVKD in the germline V gene. The CDR3 loop spans 12 amino acids. The CDR3 loop is CAISESRIGYTF. The CDR3 nucleotides read TGTGCCATCAGTGAGTCGAGGATCGGCTACACCTTC.

The V and J genes are TRBV6-2 or TRBV6-3 and TRBJ1-4, with D perhaps TRBD1 (6 bases). Germline V gene sequence: CDR1 MNHEY, CDR2 SVGEGT. V was cut by 5 bases and J by 14 bases, with 15 bases left in between. This CDR3 comprises 12 residues. The CDR3 is CASSRDRLSLFF. In nucleotides, the CDR3 is TGTGCCAGCAGTCGTGACAGGCTCTCCCTGTTTTTT.

This clone was observed a few times. This chain connects TRBV5-8 to TRBJ2-7, with 15 bases that match TRBD2. CDR3 length equals 17 residues. Per the germline V gene, CDR1 is SGHTS and CDR2 is YDEGEE. V dropped 4 bases and J dropped 2; count of bases not matched to a gene: 7. CDR3 coding DNA: TGTGCCAGCAGCCAGGGACTAGCGGGAGGCCCTACCTACGAGCAGTACTTC. Encoded protein: CASSQGLAGGPTYEQYF.

The V gene is TRBV19, the J gene TRBJ1-1, with D uncertain. The germline V and J ends were trimmed by 4 bases and 7 bases, with 19 bases remaining between them. Looked up from germline, CDR1 is LNHDA and CDR2 is SQIVND (reference sequence). This CDR3 is 15 amino acids long. The CDR3 loop reads CASSKHGKSGGEAFF. CDR3 bases: TGTGCCAGTAGTAAACATGGGAAGAGTGGAGGTGAAGCTTTCTTT.

The rearrangement joins TRBV10-3 to TRBJ2-7; D is uncertain. Germline V gene data show CDR1 as ENHRY and CDR2 as SYGVKD. The CDR3 length is 14 residues. The V and J ends lost 7 bases and 0 bases respectively, with 13 bases between them. This CDR3 reads CAITPFPSSYEQYF. Here the CDR3 DNA reads TGTGCCATCACCCCCTTTCCGAGCTCCTACGAGCAGTACTTC.

The chain recombines TRBV5-4 with TRBJ2-3; 12 positions agree with TRBD2. Germline V gene lookup returns CDR1 SGHNT and CDR2 YYREEE (reference sequence). CDR3 length: 17 amino acids. The V segment lost 0 bases and the J segment 5 bases; nucleotides outside the gene matches: 7. For the CDR3, the DNA is TGTGCCAGCAGCTTGGCCCCTAGCGGGAGGGCCGGAGATACGCAGTATTTT. Its protein product is CASSLAPSGRAGDTQYF. Supplemented by reference TRBV5-4 and TRBJ2-3, the full variable domain reads ETGVTQSPTHLIKTRGQQVTLRCSSQSGHNTVSWYQQALGQGPQFIFQYYREEENGRGNFPPRFSGLQFPNYSSELNVNALELDDSALYLCASSLAPSGRAGDTQYFGPGTRLTVL.

The chain joins TRBV9 to TRBJ2-1, with TRBD2 matching over 8 bases. V trimming: 0 bases; J trimming: 8 bases; junction bases outside the gene matches: 7. The CDR3 has 15 residues. The germline gives CDR1 SGDLS, CDR2 YYNGEE. In DNA form, the CDR3 reads TGTGCCAGCAGCGTAGCCAGCGGGGGAACCTATGAGCAGTTCTTC. Translating gives CASSVASGGTYEQFF. Variable domain in full (rest from reference TRBV9 and TRBJ2-1): DSGVTQTPKHLITATGQRVTLRCSPRSGDLSVYWYQQSLDQGLQFLIQYYNGEERAKGNILERFSAQQFPDLHSELNLSSLELGDSALYFCASSVASGGTYEQFFGPGTRLTVL.

The rearrangement joins TRBV18 to TRBJ2-1, with TRBD2 matching over 11 bases. This CDR3 is 17 amino acids long. Unmatched junction bases numbered 8, after V lost 0 bases and J lost 7 bases. Germline CDR1 and CDR2: KGHSH and LQKENI. The chain's CDR3 is CASSPPLAGGLGNEQFF. As DNA, the CDR3 is TGTGCCAGCTCACCACCGCTAGCGGGAGGCCTGGGGAATGAGCAGTTCTTC.

V usage is TRBV5-1 and J usage is TRBJ1-6; D call uncertain. CDR3 length equals 15 residues. Trimming pared 0 bases from V and 9 bases from J, leaving 13 bases between. Germline V gene data show CDR1 as SGHRS and CDR2 as YFSETQ. CDR3 loop: CASSLGRGHSSPLHF. CDR3 nucleotide sequence: TGCGCCAGCAGCTTGGGTCGGGGTCACAGTTCACCCCTCCACTTT. Full variable domain (missing parts from reference TRBV5-1 and TRBJ1-6): KAGVTQTPRYLIKTRGQQVTLSCSPISGHRSVSWYQQTPGQGLQFLFEYFSETQRNKGNFPGRFSGRQFSNSRSEMNVSTLELGDSALYLCASSLGRGHSSPLHFGNGTRLTVT.

The chain carries TRBV5-1 and TRBJ2-1, with TRBD2 matching 14 bases. Germline V CDR1 and CDR2: SGHRS, YFSETQ. CDR3 length: 14 residues. Trimming cost V 6 bases and J 10 bases; bases outside gene matches: 6. CDR3 DNA: TGCGCCAGCACCGGGACTAGCGGGAGTGGAGAGCAGTTCTTC. It is translated as CASTGTSGSGEQFF. The full variable domain, completed using reference TRBV5-1 and TRBJ2-1, is KAGVTQTPRYLIKTRGQQVTLSCSPISGHRSVSWYQQTPGQGLQFLFEYFSETQRNKGNFPGRFSGRQFSNSRSEMNVSTLELGDSALYLCASTGTSGSGEQFFGPGTRLTVL.

The rearrangement uses TRBV19 and TRBJ1-5; tentative D call: TRBD1 (5 bases). The CDR3 extends over 12 amino acids. Germline V gene sequence: CDR1 LNHDA, CDR2 SQIVND (reference sequence). V lost 3 bases and J lost 7, with 7 bases in between. The DNA of the CDR3 is TGTGCCAGTAGTATCGGGGGACAGCCCCAGCATTTT. It encodes CASSIGGQPQHF.